This T cell receptor (beta chain) was profiled in a study of blood T cell repertoires in COVID-19. The CDR3 consists of 12 residues. Germline CDR1 and CDR2: MGHDK and SYGVNS. Trimming cost V 2 bases and J 4 bases, with 5 bases left between them. Assignments of participants to cohorts depended upon their own reported clinical history. Authors' analysis steps: Reference gene primer amplification gave estimated nucleated cell counts. Clones were read by immunoSEQ multiplex PCR, and TCRdb kept only the in-frame ones, dropping some. V and J calls and clone size are as listed in that table; D and trimming were resolved from the DNA. The sample gives 240,000 or so clones, around 89% of which show up once; 0.87% is in the top ten.

The rearrangement links TRBV25-1 to TRBJ1-2; D is ambiguous. The TCR was taken from a man between 45 and 60 years old who had been exposed to COVID-19. Sequencing was performed on PBMCs or T cells enriched from blood (not recorded which). The CDR3 loop reads CASSENSYGYTF. The CDR3 nucleotides are TGTGCCAGCAGTGAAAACTCCTATGGCTACACCTTC.